Each of the 8 T cell receptor beta chains below was sequenced from the same sample in a study of CD8 T cells in ankylosing spondylitis. TCRdb processed the 5' RACE reads anew with MiXCR; each CDR3 protein has one entry. The sample has 200,000 to 250,000 distinct CDR3 sequences, roughly 32% seen once. Sequenced material: blood, either unsorted or a sorted T cell fraction (not recorded which). The origin of the receptors is a male donor with ankylosing spondylitis or in good health (not recorded which).

The genes are TRBV12-3 or TRBV12-4 and TRBJ2-3; a weak D match, TRBD1 (5 bases). There are 13 residues in the CDR3. Trimming cost V 7 bases and J 2 bases, with 10 bases left between them. DNA of the CDR3: TGTGCCAGCATCCCAGGACACACAGATACGCAGTATTTT. Its translation: CASIPGHTDTQYF.

This clonotype was observed a few times. The rearrangement uses TRBV20-1 and TRBJ2-7, with a tentative D call TRBD2 (5 bases). Germline values: CDR1 DFQATT, CDR2 SNEGSKA (reference sequence). This CDR3 contains 13 residues. The CDR3 loop reads CSPLPRDAYEQYF. CDR3 DNA: TGCAGCCCGCTTCCGAGGGATGCCTACGAGCAGTACTTC.

The sample holds a few counts of this clonotype. The chain employs TRBV7-6 and TRBJ2-1, with 9 bases matching TRBD2. This CDR3 comprises 16 residues. Trimming cost V 2 bases and J 4 bases; bases outside gene matches: 6. Germline assignment: CDR1 SGHVS and CDR2 FNYEAQ. The CDR3 sequence is CASSLLASGDYNEQFF. CDR3 DNA: TGTGCCAGCAGCTTACTCGCTAGCGGGGATTACAATGAGCAGTTCTTC.

V gene TRBV29-1 combines with J gene TRBJ2-5; possible D gene TRBD2, 6 bases. The ends were cut back, 3 bases at V and 5 bases at J, with 10 bases in the middle. This CDR3 region has 12 residues. Per the germline V gene, CDR1 is SQVTM and CDR2 is ANQGSEA. CDR3 residues: CSVEEGKETQYF. The CDR3 coding sequence is TGCAGCGTTGAGGAGGGAAAGGAGACCCAGTACTTC.

This chain connects TRBV10-3 to TRBJ2-1, with 7 bases matching TRBD1. The V gene's germline CDR1 is ENHRY and CDR2 SYGVKD. Trimming took 6 bases from V and 1 from J; bases not matched to a gene: 3. This CDR3 is 14 amino acids long. Here the CDR3 DNA reads TGTGCCATCAGGACAGGGAGTTCCTACAATGAGCAGTTCTTC. It codes for CAIRTGSSYNEQFF.

The rearrangement uses TRBV7-9 and TRBJ1-1; D ambiguous. The V gene lost 3 bases and the J gene lost 4 bases, with 12 bases spanning the gap. The CDR3 is 14 residues long. Per germline, CDR1 SEHNR and CDR2 FQNEAQ (reference sequence). The CDR3 DNA sequence: TGTGCCAGCAGCTTCGAGGCGGATGGCACTGAAGCTTTCTTT. Its translation is CASSFEADGTEAFF.

The chain has TRBV7-9 and TRBJ2-1; D unclear. This CDR3 is built from 15 residues. V was cut by 4 bases and J by 1 base, with 11 bases left in between. Germline V CDR1 and CDR2: SEHNR, FQNEAQ (reference sequence). The CDR3 DNA reads TGTGCCAGCAGCTATGGCCTAGTGTCCTACAATGAGCAGTTCTTC. Its protein product is CASSYGLVSYNEQFF.

This clonotype was detected a few times. V is TRBV20-1 and J is TRBJ2-4; D perhaps matches TRBD1 (5 bases). Germline lookup yields CDR1 DFQATT and CDR2 SNEGSKA (reference sequence). The length of the CDR3 is 14 residues. The CDR3, as DNA: TGCAGCACAGTCCCTCAGGGTACCAAAAACATTCAGTACTTC. This encodes CSTVPQGTKNIQYF.